These T cell receptor beta chains were read from a single sample in a study of CXCR3-negative and CXCR3-positive naive CD8 T cells. TCRdb re-called the 5' RACE reads and shows each CDR3 protein once, DNA omitted. The sample holds 150,000 to 180,000 distinct CDR3 sequences. Specimen: naive CXCR3+ CD8+ T cells from blood. These receptors came from a human donor in good health. Some clones in this sample may be carry-over from other donors' samples. Both conserved end residues are part of each CDR3.

j_gene: TRBJ2-3
v_gene: TRBV2
CDR3aa: CAIPNGSLRGDDTDTQYF

j_gene: TRBJ2-7
v_gene: TRBV7-9
CDR3aa: CASSLQGAQSYEQYF

j_gene: TRBJ2-6
v_gene: TRBV4-1
CDR3aa: CASSQEYRVSGANVLTF

j_gene: TRBJ2-3
v_gene: TRBV12-3/TRBV12-4
CDR3aa: CASKGAGGRTDTQYF

j_gene: TRBJ2-1
v_gene: TRBV27
CDR3aa: CATSDRRLAAINEQFF

j_gene: TRBJ2-1
v_gene: TRBV7-9
CDR3aa: CASSIRDSSYNEQFF

j_gene: TRBJ2-7
v_gene: TRBV7-9
CDR3aa: CASTSFELGRNYEQYF

j_gene: TRBJ2-3
v_gene: TRBV18
CDR3aa: CASSTSRESTDTQYF

j_gene: TRBJ2-7
v_gene: TRBV5-1
CDR3aa: CASSLGGDYYEQYF

j_gene: TRBJ1-2
v_gene: TRBV27
CDR3aa: CASSTQGQYGGYTF

j_gene: TRBJ1-1
v_gene: TRBV28
CDR3aa: CASSLSGGAEAFF

j_gene: TRBJ2-7
v_gene: TRBV28
CDR3aa: CASSFRGVTTYEQYF

j_gene: TRBJ2-1
v_gene: TRBV19
CDR3aa: CASSIGQVTDNEQFF

j_gene: TRBJ2-5
v_gene: TRBV7-8
CDR3aa: CASSVGQIQETQYF

j_gene: TRBJ1-6
v_gene: TRBV7-9
CDR3aa: CASSPNLNSPLHF

j_gene: TRBJ2-7
v_gene: TRBV29-1
CDR3aa: CSVEGWKSGGETYEQYF

j_gene: TRBJ2-2
v_gene: TRBV29-1
CDR3aa: CSVEGTLENTGELFF

j_gene: TRBJ1-2
v_gene: TRBV20-1
CDR3aa: CSARGQVLGYTF

j_gene: TRBJ2-1
v_gene: TRBV7-9
CDR3aa: CASSHGGADEQFF

j_gene: TRBJ1-5
v_gene: TRBV27
CDR3aa: CASSLQGANQPQHF

j_gene: TRBJ2-7
v_gene: TRBV29-1
CDR3aa: CSVTGTDSYEQYF

j_gene: TRBJ2-2
v_gene: TRBV4-2
CDR3aa: CASSQGPPDRGNTGELFF

j_gene: TRBJ1-2
v_gene: TRBV29-1
CDR3aa: CSVGSGGYGYTF

j_gene: TRBJ2-7
v_gene: TRBV4-2
CDR3aa: CASSQDVGTGTYEQYF

j_gene: TRBJ1-1
v_gene: TRBV2
CDR3aa: CASSEFRGMNTEAFF

j_gene: TRBJ2-7
v_gene: TRBV20-1
CDR3aa: CSARNRGTHEQYF

j_gene: TRBJ2-3
v_gene: TRBV4-2
CDR3aa: CASSQDFMGGINVQYF

j_gene: TRBJ2-2
v_gene: TRBV10-2
CDR3aa: CASSESNLRGGNTGELFF

j_gene: TRBJ1-1
v_gene: TRBV20-1
CDR3aa: CSARGGPGGDTEAFF

j_gene: TRBJ2-1
v_gene: TRBV5-6
CDR3aa: CASSLGPEEYNEQFF

j_gene: TRBJ2-2
v_gene: TRBV28
CDR3aa: CASSLLPAAGELFF

j_gene: TRBJ1-5
v_gene: TRBV7-2
CDR3aa: CASSWRGSPGLSNQPQHF

j_gene: TRBJ2-1
v_gene: TRBV3-1
CDR3aa: CASSREFGAGSGDEQFF

j_gene: TRBJ1-4
v_gene: TRBV4-3
CDR3aa: CASSQDPRDPPDIFNEKLFF

j_gene: TRBJ1-2
v_gene: TRBV6-2/TRBV6-3
CDR3aa: CASSYGFNYGYTF

j_gene: TRBJ2-3
v_gene: TRBV9
CDR3aa: CASSAFLAGVGDTQYF

j_gene: TRBJ2-1
v_gene: TRBV5-1
CDR3aa: CASSLASDEQFF

j_gene: TRBJ1-2
v_gene: TRBV14
CDR3aa: CASSQLSGGGANYGYTF

j_gene: TRBJ2-1
v_gene: TRBV7-3
CDR3aa: CASSISPLSSYNEQFF

j_gene: TRBJ2-3
v_gene: TRBV7-3
CDR3aa: CASSLMPSGRYTDTQYF

j_gene: TRBJ2-7
v_gene: TRBV12-3/TRBV12-4
CDR3aa: CASSLSGDRNPPYEQYF

j_gene: TRBJ2-1
v_gene: TRBV4-2
CDR3aa: CASSQDERTAIGNEQFF

j_gene: TRBJ2-7
v_gene: TRBV13
CDR3aa: CASSLRAGVSKATKPYEQYF

j_gene: TRBJ1-1
v_gene: TRBV27
CDR3aa: CASTVNTEAFF

j_gene: TRBJ2-7
v_gene: TRBV28
CDR3aa: CASSFVRQDPYEQYF

j_gene: TRBJ2-2
v_gene: TRBV3-1
CDR3aa: CASSQDSGGNTGELFF

j_gene: TRBJ2-1
v_gene: TRBV27
CDR3aa: CASKHDSYNEQFF

j_gene: TRBJ1-1
v_gene: TRBV28
CDR3aa: CASSFAVGTEAFF